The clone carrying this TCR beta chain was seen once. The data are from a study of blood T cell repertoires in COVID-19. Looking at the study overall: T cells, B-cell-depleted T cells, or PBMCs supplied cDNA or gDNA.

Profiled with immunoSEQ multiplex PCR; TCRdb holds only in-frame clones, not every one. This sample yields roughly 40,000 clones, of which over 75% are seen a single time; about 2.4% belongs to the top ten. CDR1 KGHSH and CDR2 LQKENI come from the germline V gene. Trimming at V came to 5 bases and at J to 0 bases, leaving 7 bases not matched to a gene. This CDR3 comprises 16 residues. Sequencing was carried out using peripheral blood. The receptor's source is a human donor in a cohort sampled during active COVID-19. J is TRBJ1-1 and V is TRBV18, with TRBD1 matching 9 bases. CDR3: CASSSGTGSLNTEAFF. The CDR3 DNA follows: TGTGCCAGCTCATCCGGGACAGGGTCCCTGAACACTGAAGCTTTCTTT.